This TCR beta chain comes out of a study of STAT5B mutations in CD4+ large granular lymphocyte leukemia. Note on this clone: What it binds is not known.

Regarding the study as a whole: Main leukemic clonotypes were patient-specific, but roughly 25% appeared at low frequency elsewhere. Patient CD4-sorted repertoires looked more clonal than healthy CD4+ repertoires, even without putative leukemic clones.

The assay was run at survey level. As handled by the study authors: Lowest detectable productive clonotype frequency was 2.59 x 10-5. Method: immunoSEQ multiplex PCR; TCRdb's copy keeps in-frame clones and lacks some. That table gives V, J and clone size, and the DNA gave D and trimming. The repertoire consists of around 33,000 clones, with 65% to 80% occurring once and the leading ten covering approximately 2%. This sequence was found in a human donor in good health. Sequences were obtained from CD4+ T cells from blood buffy coats.

The chain's CDR3 is CASSIPGTDTQYF. CDR3 sequence (DNA): TGTGCCAGTAGTATCCCGGGCACAGATACGCAGTATTTT. The chain recombines TRBV19 with TRBJ2-3; D is unclear. The CDR3 loop spans 13 amino acids. Trimming shortened V by 3 bases and J by 1 base, and 5 bases separated the two germline ends. CDR1 and CDR2 (germline): LNHDA, SQIVND (reference sequence). Full variable domain (rest looked up from reference TRBV19 and TRBJ2-3): DGGITQSPKYLFRKEGQNVTLSCEQNLNHDAMYWYRQDPGQGLRLIYYSQIVNDFQKGDIAEGYSVSREKKESFPLTVTSAQKNPTAFYLCASSIPGTDTQYFGPGTRLTVL.